Presented here are 3 T cell receptor beta chains from one specimen sequenced in a study of OX40 agonist ivuxolimab in advanced cancers. Method: immunoSEQ multiplex PCR; TCRdb's copy keeps in-frame clones and lacks some. The sample yields over 65,000 clones, 70% to 85% seen once. Sequencing used CD4+ or CD8+ T cells sorted from blood, obtained in a trial of the OX40 agonist ivuxolimab. These receptors all stem from an adult with an advanced solid tumor such as melanoma, head and neck, liver or kidney cancer.

V is TRBV9 and J is TRBJ1-4; no clear D gene. V gave up 5 bases and J gave up 3 bases, with 14 bases separating them. Per germline, CDR1 SGDLS and CDR2 YYNGEE. The CDR3 is 15 residues long. In DNA form, the CDR3 reads TGTGCCAGCAGGGGATCACGAGCCCCTAATGAAAAACTGTTTTTT. Its protein product is CASRGSRAPNEKLFF.

This rearrangement joins TRBV7-2 to TRBJ2-5; D unclear. This CDR3 has 11 residues. Germline lookup yields CDR1 SGHTA and CDR2 FQGNSA. V dropped 4 bases and J dropped 7 bases, with 7 bases sitting between them. The CDR3 coding sequence is TGTGCCAGCAGCTCAGTAGGGACCCAGTACTTC. This translates into CASSSVGTQYF. Full variable domain (missing parts from reference TRBV7-2 and TRBJ2-5): GAGVSQSPSNKVTEKGKDVELRCDPISGHTALYWYRQSLGQGLEFLIYFQGNSAPDKSGLPSDRFSAERTGGSVSTLTIQRTQQEDSAVYLCASSSVGTQYFGPGTRLLVL.

The chain combines TRBV28 with TRBJ1-1; D call uncertain. V was pared by 7 bases and J by 3 bases, with 12 bases between. The CDR3 contains 13 residues. CDR1 is MDHEN, CDR2 SYDVKM, per germline. CDR3 residues: CASKEYWDTEAFF. The CDR3 DNA reads TGTGCCAGCAAAGAATATTGGGACACTGAAGCTTTCTTT.